This T cell receptor (beta chain) was documented in a study of CXCR3-negative and CXCR3-positive naive CD8 T cells. The TRB cDNA libraries were prepared by 5' RACE with UMI labels. After re-calling the 5' RACE reads, TCRdb lists one entry per CDR3 protein, DNA absent. The sample totals over 100,000 distinct CDR3 sequences; its top ten clones hold less than 0.4%. Study results and limitations: Naive cells with CXCR3 showed TRB CDR3s that were more hydrophobic than those in CXCR3-negative naive cells. Both of the naive subsets showed about the same high diversity, but memory CD8+ cells had much less.

The naive CD8+ gate required CD45RO-CCR7+CD27+CD95- phenotype. Concerning this clonotype itself: What it binds is not known.

There are 15 residues in the CDR3. The sample comprised naive CXCR3+ CD8+ T cells from blood. Subset defined: CD45RO-CCR7+CD27+CD95- naive CD8+ T cells expressing CXCR3 (TNR3+). The receptor was derived from a human donor in good health. Some clones in this sample may be carry-over from other donors' samples. V usage is TRBV12-3 or TRBV12-4 and J usage is TRBJ1-5; the TCRdb D gene call, TRBD1, has no DNA to confirm it. CDR3 loop: CASSSLDRGEQPQHF.